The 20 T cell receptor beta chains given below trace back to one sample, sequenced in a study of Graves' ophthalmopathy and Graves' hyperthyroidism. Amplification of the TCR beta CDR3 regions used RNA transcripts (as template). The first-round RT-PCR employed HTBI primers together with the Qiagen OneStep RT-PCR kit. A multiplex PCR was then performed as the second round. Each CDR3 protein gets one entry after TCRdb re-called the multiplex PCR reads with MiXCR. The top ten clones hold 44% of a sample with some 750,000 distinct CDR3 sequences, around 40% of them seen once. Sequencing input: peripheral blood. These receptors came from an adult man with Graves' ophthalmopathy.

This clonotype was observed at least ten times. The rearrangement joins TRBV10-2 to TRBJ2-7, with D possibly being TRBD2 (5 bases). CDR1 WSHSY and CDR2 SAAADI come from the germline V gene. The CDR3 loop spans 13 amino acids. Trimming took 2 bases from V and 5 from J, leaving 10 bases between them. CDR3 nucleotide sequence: TGCGCCAGCAGTGAGAGTACGGGGAACGAGCAGTACTTC. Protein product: CASSESTGNEQYF.

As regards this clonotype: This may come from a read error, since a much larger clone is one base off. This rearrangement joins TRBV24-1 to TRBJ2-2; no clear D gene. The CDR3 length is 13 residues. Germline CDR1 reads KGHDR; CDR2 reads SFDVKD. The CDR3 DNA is TGTCCCACCAACACAAGGGACACCGGGGAGCTGTTTTTT. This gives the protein CPTNTRDTGELFF.

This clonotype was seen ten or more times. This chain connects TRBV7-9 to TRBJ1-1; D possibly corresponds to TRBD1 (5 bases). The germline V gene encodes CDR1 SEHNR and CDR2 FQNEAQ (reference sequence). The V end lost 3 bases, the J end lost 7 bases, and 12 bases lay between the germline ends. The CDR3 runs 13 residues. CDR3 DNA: TGTGCCAGCAGCTTCCCTGGGACCGGTGAAGCTTTCTTT. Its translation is CASSFPGTGEAFF.

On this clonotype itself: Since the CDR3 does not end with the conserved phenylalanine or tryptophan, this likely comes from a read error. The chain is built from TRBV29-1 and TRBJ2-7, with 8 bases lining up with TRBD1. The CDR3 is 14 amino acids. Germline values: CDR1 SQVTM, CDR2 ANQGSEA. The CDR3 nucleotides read TGCAGCGTAGAAGACAGGGGAAGCTCCTACGAGCAGTACCTC. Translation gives CSVEDRGSSYEQYL.

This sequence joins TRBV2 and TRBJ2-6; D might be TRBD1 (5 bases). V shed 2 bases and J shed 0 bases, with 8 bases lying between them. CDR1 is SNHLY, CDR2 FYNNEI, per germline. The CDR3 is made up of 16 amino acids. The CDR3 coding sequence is TGTGCCAGCAGTGAATCGCAGGGCTCTGGGGCCAACGTCCTGACTTTC. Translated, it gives CASSESQGSGANVLTF.

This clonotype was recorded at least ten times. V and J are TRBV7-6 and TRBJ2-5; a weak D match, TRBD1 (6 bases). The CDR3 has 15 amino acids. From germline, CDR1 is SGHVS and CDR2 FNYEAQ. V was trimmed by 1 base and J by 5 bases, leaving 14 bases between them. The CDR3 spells CASSLGQVLEETQYF. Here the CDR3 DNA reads TGTGCCAGCAGCTTAGGACAGGTATTGGAGGAGACCCAGTACTTC. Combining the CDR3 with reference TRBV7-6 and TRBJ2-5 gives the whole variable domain GAGVSQSPRYKVTKRGQDVALRCDPISGHVSLYWYRQALGQGPEFLTYFNYEAQQDKSGLPNDRFSAERPEGSISTLTIQRTEQRDSAMYRCASSLGQVLEETQYFGPGTRLLVL.

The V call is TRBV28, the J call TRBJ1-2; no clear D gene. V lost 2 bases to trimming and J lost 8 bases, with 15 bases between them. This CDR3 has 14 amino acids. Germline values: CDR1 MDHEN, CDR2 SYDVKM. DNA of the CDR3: TGTGCCAGCAGTTTAGGAGGAAGGGCGTGGGGCTACACCTTC. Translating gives CASSLGGRAWGYTF.

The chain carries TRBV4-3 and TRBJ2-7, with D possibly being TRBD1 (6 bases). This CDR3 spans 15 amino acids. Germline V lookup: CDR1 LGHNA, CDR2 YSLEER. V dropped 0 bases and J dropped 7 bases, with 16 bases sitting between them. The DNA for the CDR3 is TGCGCCAGCAGCCAAGATCTCGGGGACAACGGGGAGCAGTACTTC. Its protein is CASSQDLGDNGEQYF.

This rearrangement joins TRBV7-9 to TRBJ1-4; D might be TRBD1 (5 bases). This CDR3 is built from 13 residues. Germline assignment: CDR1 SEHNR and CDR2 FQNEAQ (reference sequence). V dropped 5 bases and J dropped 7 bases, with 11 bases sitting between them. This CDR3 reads CASSRAGGEKLFF. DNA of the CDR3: TGTGCCAGCAGCCGGGCGGGGGGTGAAAAACTGTTTTTT. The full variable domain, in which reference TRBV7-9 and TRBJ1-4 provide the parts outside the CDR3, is DTGVSQNPRHKITKRGQNVTFRCDPISEHNRLYWYRQTLGQGPEFLTYFQNEAQLEKSRLLSDRFSAERPKGSFSTLEIQRTEQGDSAMYLCASSRAGGEKLFFGSGTQLSVL.

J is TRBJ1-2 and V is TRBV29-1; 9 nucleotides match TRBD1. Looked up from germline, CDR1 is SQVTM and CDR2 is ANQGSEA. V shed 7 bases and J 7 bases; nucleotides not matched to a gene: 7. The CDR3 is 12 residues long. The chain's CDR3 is CSAWTGAVGYTF. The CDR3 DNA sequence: TGCAGCGCCTGGACAGGGGCGGTTGGCTACACCTTC.

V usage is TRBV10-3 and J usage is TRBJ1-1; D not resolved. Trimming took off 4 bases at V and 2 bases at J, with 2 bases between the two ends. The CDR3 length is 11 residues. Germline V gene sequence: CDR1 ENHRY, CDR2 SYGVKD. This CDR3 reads CAISVNTEAFF. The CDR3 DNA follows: TGTGCCATCAGTGTAAACACTGAAGCTTTCTTT.

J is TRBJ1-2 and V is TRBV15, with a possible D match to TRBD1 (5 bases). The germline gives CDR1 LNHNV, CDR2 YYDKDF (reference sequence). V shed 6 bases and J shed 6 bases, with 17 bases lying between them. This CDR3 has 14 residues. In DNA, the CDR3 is TGTGCCACCAGACGGGGGGGGGAGAAGAATGGCTACACCTTC. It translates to CATRRGGEKNGYTF.

The CDR3 is CASSPTNEQFF. In nucleotides, the CDR3 is TGTGCCAGCAGCCCCACCAATGAGCAGTTCTTC. The V and J genes are TRBV5-6 and TRBJ2-1, with D unclear. CDR3 size: 11 residues. Looked up from germline, CDR1 is SGHDT and CDR2 is YYEEEE. V lost 4 bases and J lost 6, with 5 bases in between.

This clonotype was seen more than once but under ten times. Written as DNA, the CDR3 is TGTGCCAGCAGTCCGACCGGGACAGGGGGCTATGGGGCCAACGTCCTGACTTTC. It translates to CASSPTGTGGYGANVLTF. The chain employs TRBV7-2 and TRBJ2-6, with 12 nucleotides matching TRBD1. The CDR3 consists of 18 residues. V was pared by 6 bases and J by 3 bases, with 9 bases of the junction left unmatched. The germline CDR1 and CDR2 sequences are SGHTA and FQGNSA.

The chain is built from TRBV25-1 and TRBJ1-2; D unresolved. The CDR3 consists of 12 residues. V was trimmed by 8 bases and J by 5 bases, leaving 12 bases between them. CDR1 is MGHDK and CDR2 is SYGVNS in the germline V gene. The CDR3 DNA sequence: TGTGCCAGCTTAGTTGAGGGATATGGCTACACCTTC. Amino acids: CASLVEGYGYTF.

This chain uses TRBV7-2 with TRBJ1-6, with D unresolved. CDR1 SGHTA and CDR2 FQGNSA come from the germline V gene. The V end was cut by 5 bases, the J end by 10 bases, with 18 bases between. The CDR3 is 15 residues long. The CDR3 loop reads CASSPTGQARSPLHF. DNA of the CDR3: TGTGCCAGCAGCCCGACCGGGCAGGCTCGGTCACCCCTCCACTTT.

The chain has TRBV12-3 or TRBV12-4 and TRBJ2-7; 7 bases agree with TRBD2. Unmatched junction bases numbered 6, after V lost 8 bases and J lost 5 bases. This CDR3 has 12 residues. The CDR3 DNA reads TGTGCCAGCGGCGGGAGTCCCCACGAGCAGTACTTC. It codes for CASGGSPHEQYF.

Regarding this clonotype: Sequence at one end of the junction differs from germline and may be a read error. The CDR3 protein is CASSFSQGADYGYTF. The CDR3 nucleotides are TGTGCCAGCAGTTTCTCACAGGGCGCGGACTATGGCTACACCTTC. The gene calls are TRBV24-1 and TRBJ1-2; maybe TRBD1 (6 bases). Looked up from germline, CDR1 is KGHDR and CDR2 is SFDVKD. The CDR3 loop spans 15 amino acids.

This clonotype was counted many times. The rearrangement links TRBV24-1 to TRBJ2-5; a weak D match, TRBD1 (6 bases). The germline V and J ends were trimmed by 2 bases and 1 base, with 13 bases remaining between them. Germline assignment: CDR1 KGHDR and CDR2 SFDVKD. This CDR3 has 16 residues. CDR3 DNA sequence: TGTGCCACCAGTGATTCGGTGAAGGACAGCCAAGAGACCCAGTACTTC. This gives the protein CATSDSVKDSQETQYF.

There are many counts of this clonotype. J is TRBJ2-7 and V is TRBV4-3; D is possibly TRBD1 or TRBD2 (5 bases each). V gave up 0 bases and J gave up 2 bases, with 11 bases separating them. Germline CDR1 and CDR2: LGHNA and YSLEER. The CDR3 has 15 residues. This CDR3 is CASSQEAGRAYEQYF. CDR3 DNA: TGCGCCAGCAGCCAAGAAGCAGGGAGAGCCTACGAGCAGTACTTC.